The sequence of this T cell receptor (beta chain) was determined in a study of breast tumors, draining lymph nodes, adjacent tissues. Study observations and caveats: Findings are consistent with lymph node origin and intratumoral expansion of most tumor T cells.

The CDR3 consists of 12 residues. The germline V gene encodes CDR1 SGHVS and CDR2 FQNEAQ. Trimming took 0 bases from V and 4 from J, leaving 0 bases between them. One entry per CDR3 protein, called by TCRdb with MiXCR from the multiplex PCR reads. The sample lists approximately 200,000 distinct CDR3 sequences, approximately 33% seen once, with around 4.4% in the top ten. Samples came from axillary lymph nodes draining the breast cancer. This clonotype was seen repeatedly, ten times or more. What it binds is not known. The gene calls are TRBV7-8 and TRBJ1-4; D gene unclear. Input material: axillary lymph node tissue. The clonotype originates from a female donor with breast cancer. Some clones in this sample may be carry-over from other donors' samples. CDR3 region: CASSLANEKLFF. The DNA of the CDR3 is TGTGCCAGCAGCTTAGCTAATGAAAAACTGTTTTTT.